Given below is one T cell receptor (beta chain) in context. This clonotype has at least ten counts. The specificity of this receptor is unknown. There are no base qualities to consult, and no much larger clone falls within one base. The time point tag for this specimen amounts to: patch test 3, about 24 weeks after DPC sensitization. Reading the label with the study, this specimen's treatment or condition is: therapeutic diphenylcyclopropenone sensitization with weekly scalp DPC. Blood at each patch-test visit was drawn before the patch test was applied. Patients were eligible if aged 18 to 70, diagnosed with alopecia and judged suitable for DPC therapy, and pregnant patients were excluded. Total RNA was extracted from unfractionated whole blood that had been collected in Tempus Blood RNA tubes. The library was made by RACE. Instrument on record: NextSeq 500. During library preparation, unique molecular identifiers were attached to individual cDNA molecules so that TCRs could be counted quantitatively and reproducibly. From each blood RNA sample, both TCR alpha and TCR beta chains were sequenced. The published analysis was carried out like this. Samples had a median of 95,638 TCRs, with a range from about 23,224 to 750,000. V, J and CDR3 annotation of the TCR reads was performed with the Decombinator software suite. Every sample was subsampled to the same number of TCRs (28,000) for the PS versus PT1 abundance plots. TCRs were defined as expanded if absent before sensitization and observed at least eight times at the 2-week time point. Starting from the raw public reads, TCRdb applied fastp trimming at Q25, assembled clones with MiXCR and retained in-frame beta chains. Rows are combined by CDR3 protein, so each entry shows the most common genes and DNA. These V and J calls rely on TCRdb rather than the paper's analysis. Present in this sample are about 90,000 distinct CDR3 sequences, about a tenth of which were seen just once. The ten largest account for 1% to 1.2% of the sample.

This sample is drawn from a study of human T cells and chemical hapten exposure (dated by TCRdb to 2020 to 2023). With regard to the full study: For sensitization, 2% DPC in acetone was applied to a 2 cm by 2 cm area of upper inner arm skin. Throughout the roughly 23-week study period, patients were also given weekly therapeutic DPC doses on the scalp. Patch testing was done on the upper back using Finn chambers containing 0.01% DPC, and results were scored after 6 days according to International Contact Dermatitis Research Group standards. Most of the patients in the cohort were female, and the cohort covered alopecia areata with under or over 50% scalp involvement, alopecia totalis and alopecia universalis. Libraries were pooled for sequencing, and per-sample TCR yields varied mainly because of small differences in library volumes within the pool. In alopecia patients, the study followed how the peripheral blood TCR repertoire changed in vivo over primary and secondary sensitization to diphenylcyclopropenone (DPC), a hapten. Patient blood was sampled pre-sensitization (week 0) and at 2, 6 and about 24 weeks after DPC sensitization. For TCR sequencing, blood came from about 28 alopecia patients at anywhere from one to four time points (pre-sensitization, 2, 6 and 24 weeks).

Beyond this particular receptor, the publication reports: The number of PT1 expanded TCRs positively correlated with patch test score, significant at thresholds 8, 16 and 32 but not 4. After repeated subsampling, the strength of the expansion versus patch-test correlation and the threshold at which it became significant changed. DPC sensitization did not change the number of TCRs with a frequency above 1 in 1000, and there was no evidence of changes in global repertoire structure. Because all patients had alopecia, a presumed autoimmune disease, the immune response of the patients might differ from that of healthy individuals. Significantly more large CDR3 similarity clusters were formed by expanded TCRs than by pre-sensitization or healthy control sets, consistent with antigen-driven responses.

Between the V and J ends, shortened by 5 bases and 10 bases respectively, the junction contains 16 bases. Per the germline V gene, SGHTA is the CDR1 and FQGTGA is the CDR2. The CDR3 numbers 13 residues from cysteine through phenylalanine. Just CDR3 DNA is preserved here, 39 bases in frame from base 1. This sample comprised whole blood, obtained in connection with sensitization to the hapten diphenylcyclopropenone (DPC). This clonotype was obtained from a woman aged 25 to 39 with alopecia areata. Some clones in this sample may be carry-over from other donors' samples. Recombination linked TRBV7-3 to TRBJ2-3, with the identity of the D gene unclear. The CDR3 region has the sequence CASSQDPSGAQYF. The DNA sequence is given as TGTGCCAGCAGCCAAGACCCCTCTGGTGCGCAGTATTTT.